These T cell receptor beta chains were read from a single sample in a study of shared clonotypes between healthy human individuals. The assay was immunoSEQ multiplex PCR, and TCRdb's table has in-frame clones only and misses some. The sample has roughly 770,000 clones; about 96% are singletons. The sequenced material came from naive CD8+ T cells sorted from blood. The origin of the receptors is a man in his thirties or forties in good health. Each CDR3 is given with its conserved first and last residue. D genes are given only for firm matches. Size is stated for part of the rows, as once, few or many counts, or as a class when the clone is expanded.

d_gene: TRBD2
abundance: NA
j_gene: TRBJ2-7
v_gene: TRBV28
CDR3nt: TGTGCCAGCAGTTTGGCGGGAGTACCTCCCTACGAGCAGTACTTC
CDR3aa: CASSLAGVPPYEQYF

d_gene: NA
abundance: once
j_gene: TRBJ1-2
v_gene: TRBV23-1
CDR3nt: TGCGCCAGCCGAGCCGGCCTCATGGGGGGCTACACCTTC
CDR3aa: CASRAGLMGGYTF

d_gene: TRBD1
abundance: few
j_gene: TRBJ1-5
v_gene: TRBV7-9
CDR3nt: TGTGCCAGCAGCCAGGCAGGGGGACCTCAGCCCCAGCATTTT
CDR3aa: CASSQAGGPQPQHF

d_gene: TRBD2
abundance: once
j_gene: TRBJ2-3
v_gene: TRBV9
CDR3nt: TGTGCCAGCAGCGAGGGTGGTCAGACTAGCGGAGATACGCAGTATTTT
CDR3aa: CASSEGGQTSGDTQYF

d_gene: NA
abundance: NA
j_gene: TRBJ1-3
v_gene: TRBV7-9
CDR3nt: TGTGCCAGCAGCTTCCTAAATCTGGACCGGTCCCCTTGGGGCACCATATATTTT
CDR3aa: CASSFLNLDRSPWGTIYF

d_gene: NA
abundance: NA
j_gene: TRBJ1-2
v_gene: TRBV2
CDR3nt: TGTGCCAACCCCTTTTATGCCGGCTACACCTTC
CDR3aa: CANPFYAGYTF

d_gene: TRBD2
abundance: NA
j_gene: TRBJ2-1
v_gene: TRBV7-9
CDR3nt: TGTGCCAGCAGCCCCGGACTAGCGGGAGGGAATGAGCAGTTCTTC
CDR3aa: CASSPGLAGGNEQFF

d_gene: NA
abundance: NA
j_gene: TRBJ2-7
v_gene: TRBV28
CDR3nt: TGTGCCAGCAGTTTGGGGGGCCGTCCCTACGAGCAGTACTTC
CDR3aa: CASSLGGRPYEQYF

d_gene: NA
abundance: NA
j_gene: TRBJ1-1
v_gene: TRBV5-4
CDR3nt: TGTGCCAGCAGCTCGACCGGGACACAGAACACTGAAGCTTTCTTT
CDR3aa: CASSSTGTQNTEAFF

d_gene: NA
abundance: NA
j_gene: TRBJ2-1
v_gene: TRBV25-1
CDR3nt: TGTGCCAGCAGTGAAGGTTCAAGCGGATACAATGAGCAGTTCTTC
CDR3aa: CASSEGSSGYNEQFF

d_gene: NA
abundance: NA
j_gene: TRBJ2-5
v_gene: TRBV7-6
CDR3nt: TGTGCCAGCAGCTTTTCTCTCGCATACCAAGAGACCCAGTACTTC
CDR3aa: CASSFSLAYQETQYF

d_gene: NA
abundance: NA
j_gene: TRBJ2-1
v_gene: TRBV10-2
CDR3nt: TGCGCCAGCAGTCTGCGGGACAATGAGCAGTTCTTC
CDR3aa: CASSLRDNEQFF

d_gene: NA
abundance: NA
j_gene: TRBJ1-1
v_gene: TRBV11-2
CDR3nt: TGTGCCAGCAGCTTAGATAGCCAGAACACTGAAGCTTTCTTT
CDR3aa: CASSLDSQNTEAFF

d_gene: NA
abundance: NA
j_gene: TRBJ2-5
v_gene: TRBV28
CDR3nt: TGTGCCAGCAGTTTATTATCTTTGGGGGAGACCCAGTACTTC
CDR3aa: CASSLLSLGETQYF

d_gene: NA
abundance: NA
j_gene: TRBJ2-3
v_gene: TRBV7-9
CDR3nt: TGTGCCAGCAGCGGCGAGGCTGGACCATTGGATACGCAGTATTTT
CDR3aa: CASSGEAGPLDTQYF

d_gene: TRBD1
abundance: NA
j_gene: TRBJ1-2
v_gene: TRBV5-4
CDR3nt: TGTGCCAGCAGCGCTTCTCCCGGGACAGTTAACTATGGCTACACCTTC
CDR3aa: CASSASPGTVNYGYTF

d_gene: TRBD1
abundance: NA
j_gene: TRBJ1-5
v_gene: TRBV28
CDR3nt: TGTGCCAGCAGATGGACAGGTGGCAGCAATCAGCCCCAGCATTTT
CDR3aa: CASRWTGGSNQPQHF

d_gene: NA
abundance: NA
j_gene: TRBJ1-1
v_gene: TRBV7-8
CDR3nt: TGTGCCAGCCCCCCCCCTCAGACTGAAGCTTTCTTT
CDR3aa: CASPPPQTEAFF

d_gene: NA
abundance: once
j_gene: TRBJ2-1
v_gene: TRBV4-3
CDR3nt: TGCGCCAGCAGCCCGAGTGGGCACAAGACGAGCTCCTACAATGAGCAGTTCTTC
CDR3aa: CASSPSGHKTSSYNEQFF

d_gene: TRBD2
abundance: NA
j_gene: TRBJ2-7
v_gene: TRBV13
CDR3nt: TGTGCCAGCAGCGCCGGGACTAGCGGGAGGGCCAATATTTACGAGCAGTACTTC
CDR3aa: CASSAGTSGRANIYEQYF

d_gene: NA
abundance: NA
j_gene: TRBJ2-7
v_gene: TRBV9
CDR3nt: TGTGCCAGCAGCGGAGAGGGTTCCTACGAGCAGTACTTC
CDR3aa: CASSGEGSYEQYF

d_gene: TRBD1
abundance: once
j_gene: TRBJ2-5
v_gene: TRBV5-1
CDR3nt: TGCGCCAGCAGCGCGGACAGGGGGAGGTTGGGAGAGACCCAGTACTTC
CDR3aa: CASSADRGRLGETQYF

d_gene: TRBD1
abundance: NA
j_gene: TRBJ2-5
v_gene: TRBV9
CDR3nt: TGTGCCAGCAGCGTAGAGGGGGCCTCTCCCCAAGAGACCCAGTACTTC
CDR3aa: CASSVEGASPQETQYF

d_gene: NA
abundance: NA
j_gene: TRBJ1-3
v_gene: TRBV29-1
CDR3nt: TGCAGCGCCGCGTGGACTGGAAACACCATATATTTT
CDR3aa: CSAAWTGNTIYF

d_gene: TRBD1
abundance: NA
j_gene: TRBJ2-1
v_gene: TRBV5-6
CDR3nt: TGTGCCAGCAGCCTAGACAGGGCCGGGGCCTACAATGAGCAGTTCTTC
CDR3aa: CASSLDRAGAYNEQFF